This T cell receptor (beta chain) was sequenced for a study of graft-versus-host responses after intestinal transplantation. Looking at the study overall: Anti-thymocyte globulin was used for induction in all recipients, who then took tacrolimus and steroids for approximately three years.

The sample holds a few counts of this clone. Germline CDR1 MNHEY, CDR2 SMNVEV (reference sequence). This CDR3 spans 18 amino acids. With V trimmed by 5 bases and J by 1 base, 9 bases remained unmatched. Study-wide results and limits: Within the allografts of patients who had graft-donor T cell macrochimerism, graft-versus-host to host-versus-graft clonal ratios were high.

Sequencing used immunoSEQ multiplex PCR; TCRdb keeps in-frame clones, though not all of them. The table has about 15,000 clones, approximately 33% seen once; the top ten hold about 4%. Irradiated, violet-dye-labeled stimulators (around 200,000) were plated alongside around 200,000 CFSE-labeled responders. Sorting was performed after the reaction on proliferating CFSE-low CD3+CD4+ and CD3+CD8+ responders. The specimen comprised alloreactive CD4+ T cells from a mixed lymphocyte reaction culture, sampled before intestinal transplant. As to subset: CFSE-low proliferating T cells sorted from roughly six-day pre-transplant mixed lymphocyte reaction (GvH or HvG direction). This sequence was found in a human patient who received an intestinal transplant. The chain links TRBV27 to TRBJ2-3; TRBD2 matches 13 bases. CDR3 DNA sequence: TGTGCCAGCAGTACAAACCCCGGACTAGCGGGGGGCACAGATACGCAGTATTTT. It yields the protein CASSTNPGLAGGTDTQYF.